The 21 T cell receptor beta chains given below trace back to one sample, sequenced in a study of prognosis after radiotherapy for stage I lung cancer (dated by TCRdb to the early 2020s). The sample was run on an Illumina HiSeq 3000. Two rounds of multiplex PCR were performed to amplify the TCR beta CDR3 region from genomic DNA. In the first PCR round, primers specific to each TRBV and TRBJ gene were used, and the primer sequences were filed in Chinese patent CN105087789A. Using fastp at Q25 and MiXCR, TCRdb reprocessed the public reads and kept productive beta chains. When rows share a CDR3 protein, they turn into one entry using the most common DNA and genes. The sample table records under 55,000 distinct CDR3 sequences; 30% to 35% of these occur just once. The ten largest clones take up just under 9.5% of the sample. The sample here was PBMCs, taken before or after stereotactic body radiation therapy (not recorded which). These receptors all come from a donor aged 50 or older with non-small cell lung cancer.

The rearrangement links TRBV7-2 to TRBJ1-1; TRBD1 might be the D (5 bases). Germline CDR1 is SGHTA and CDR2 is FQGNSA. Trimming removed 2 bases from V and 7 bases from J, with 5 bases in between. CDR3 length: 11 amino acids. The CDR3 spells CASSLTGEAFF. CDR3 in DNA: TGTGCCAGCAGCTTAACAGGTGAAGCTTTCTTT.

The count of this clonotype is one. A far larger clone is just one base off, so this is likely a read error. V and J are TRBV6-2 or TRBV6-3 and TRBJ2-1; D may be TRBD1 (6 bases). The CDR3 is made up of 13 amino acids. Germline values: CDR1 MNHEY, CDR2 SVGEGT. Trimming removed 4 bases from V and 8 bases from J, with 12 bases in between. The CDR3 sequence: CASSSQGRYEQFF. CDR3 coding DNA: TGTGCCAGCAGTTCCCAGGGGCGGTATGAGCAGTTCTTC.

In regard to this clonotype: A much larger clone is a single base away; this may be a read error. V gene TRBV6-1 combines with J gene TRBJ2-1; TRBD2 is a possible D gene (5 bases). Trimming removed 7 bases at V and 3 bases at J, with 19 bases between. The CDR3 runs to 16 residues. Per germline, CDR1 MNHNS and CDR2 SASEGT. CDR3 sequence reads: CASIRGLWVNYNEQFF. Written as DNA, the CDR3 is TGTGCCAGCATACGCGGGTTGTGGGTGAACTACAATGAGCAGTTCTTC.

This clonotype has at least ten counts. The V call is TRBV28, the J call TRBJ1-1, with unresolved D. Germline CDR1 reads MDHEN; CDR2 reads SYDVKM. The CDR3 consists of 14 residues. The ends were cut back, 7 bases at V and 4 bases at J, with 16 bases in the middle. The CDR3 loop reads CASKSGGSGTEAFF. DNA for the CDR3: TGTGCCAGCAAATCCGGAGGGTCCGGCACTGAAGCTTTCTTT.

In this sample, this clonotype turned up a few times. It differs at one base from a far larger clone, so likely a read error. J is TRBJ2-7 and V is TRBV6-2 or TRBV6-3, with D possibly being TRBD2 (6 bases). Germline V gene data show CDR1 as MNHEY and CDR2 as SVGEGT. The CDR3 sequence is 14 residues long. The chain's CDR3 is CAISLAASSYEQYF. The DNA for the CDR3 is TGTGCCATCAGTTTAGCGGCGAGCTCCTACGAGCAGTACTTC.

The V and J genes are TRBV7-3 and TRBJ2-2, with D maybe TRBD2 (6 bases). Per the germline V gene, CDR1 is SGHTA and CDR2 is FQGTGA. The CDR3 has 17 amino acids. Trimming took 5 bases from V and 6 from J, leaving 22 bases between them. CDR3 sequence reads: CASSPTPSWEEPGELFF. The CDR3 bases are TGTGCCAGCAGCCCGACACCCTCTTGGGAGGAGCCCGGGGAGCTGTTTTTT.

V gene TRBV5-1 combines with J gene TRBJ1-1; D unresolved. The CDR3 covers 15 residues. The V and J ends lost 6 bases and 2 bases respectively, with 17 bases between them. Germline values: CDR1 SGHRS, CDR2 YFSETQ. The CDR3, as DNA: TGCGCCAGCAACTCCGGGAAAGGCGGAAACACTGAAGCTTTCTTT. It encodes CASNSGKGGNTEAFF.

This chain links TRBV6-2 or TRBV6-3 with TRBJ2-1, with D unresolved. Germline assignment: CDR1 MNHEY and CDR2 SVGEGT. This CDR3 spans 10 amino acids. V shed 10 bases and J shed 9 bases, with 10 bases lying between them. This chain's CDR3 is CATLRGEQFF. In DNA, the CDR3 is TGTGCCACCCTCCGAGGTGAGCAGTTCTTC.

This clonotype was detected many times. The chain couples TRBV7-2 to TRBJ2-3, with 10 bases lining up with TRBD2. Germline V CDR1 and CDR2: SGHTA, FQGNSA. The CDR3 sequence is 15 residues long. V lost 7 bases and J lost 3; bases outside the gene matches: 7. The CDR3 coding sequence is TGTGCCAGCAACTATCAACTAGCGGGGACAGATACGCAGTATTTT. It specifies CASNYQLAGTDTQYF.

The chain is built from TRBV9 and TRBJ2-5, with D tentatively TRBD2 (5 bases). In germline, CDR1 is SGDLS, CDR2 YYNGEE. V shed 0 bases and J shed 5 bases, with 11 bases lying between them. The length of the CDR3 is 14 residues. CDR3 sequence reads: CASSVEGGRETQYF. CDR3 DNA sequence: TGTGCCAGCAGCGTAGAAGGAGGTCGGGAGACCCAGTACTTC.

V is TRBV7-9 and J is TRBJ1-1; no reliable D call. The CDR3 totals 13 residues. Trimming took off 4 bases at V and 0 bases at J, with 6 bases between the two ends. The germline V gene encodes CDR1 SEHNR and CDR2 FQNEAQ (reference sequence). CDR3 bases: TGTGCCAGCAGCTCATATCTGAACACTGAAGCTTTCTTT. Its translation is CASSSYLNTEAFF.

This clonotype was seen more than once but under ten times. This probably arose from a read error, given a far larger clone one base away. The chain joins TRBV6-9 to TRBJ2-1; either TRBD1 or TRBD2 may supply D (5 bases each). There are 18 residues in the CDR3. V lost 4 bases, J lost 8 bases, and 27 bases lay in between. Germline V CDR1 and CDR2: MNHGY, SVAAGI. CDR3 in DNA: TGTGCCAGCAGTTCAGTGAGGGGAGCGCAGGAAGGGTGTCATGAGCAGTTCTTC. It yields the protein CASSSVRGAQEGCHEQFF.

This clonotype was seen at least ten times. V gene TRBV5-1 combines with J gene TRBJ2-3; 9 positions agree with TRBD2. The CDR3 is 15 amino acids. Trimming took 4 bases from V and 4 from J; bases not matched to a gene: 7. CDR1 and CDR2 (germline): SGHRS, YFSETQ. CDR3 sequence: CASSRGGDLSDTQYF. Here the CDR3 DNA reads TGCGCCAGCAGCCGCGGGGGGGATCTCTCAGATACGCAGTATTTT.

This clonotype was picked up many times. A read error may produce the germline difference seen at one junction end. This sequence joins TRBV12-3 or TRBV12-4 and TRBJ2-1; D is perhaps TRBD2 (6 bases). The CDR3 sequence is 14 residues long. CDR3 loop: CASSLVSGVGSLHF. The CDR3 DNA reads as TGTGCCAGCAGTTTAGTCTCGGGGGTGGGGTCCTTACACTTC.

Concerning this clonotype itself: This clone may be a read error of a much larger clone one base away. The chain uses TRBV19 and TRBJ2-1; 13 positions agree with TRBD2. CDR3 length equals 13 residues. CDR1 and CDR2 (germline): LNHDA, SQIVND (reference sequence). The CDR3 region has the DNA TGTGTCAGTAGCACCGGGACTAGCGGGACCTCGTTCTTC. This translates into CVSSTGTSGTSFF.

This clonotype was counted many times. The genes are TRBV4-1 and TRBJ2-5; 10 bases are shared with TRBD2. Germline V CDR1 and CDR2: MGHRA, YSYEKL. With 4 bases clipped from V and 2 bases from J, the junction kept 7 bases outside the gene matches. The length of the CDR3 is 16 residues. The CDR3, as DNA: TGCGCCAGCAGCCCTCAAGCGGGAGGGGGACAAGAGACCCAGTACTTC. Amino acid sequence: CASSPQAGGGQETQYF.

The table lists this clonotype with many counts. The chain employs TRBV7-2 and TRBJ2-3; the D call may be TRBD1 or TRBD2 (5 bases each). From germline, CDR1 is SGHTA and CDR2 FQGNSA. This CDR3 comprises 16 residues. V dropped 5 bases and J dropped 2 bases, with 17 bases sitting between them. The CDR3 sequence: CASSPYRGPPTDTQYF. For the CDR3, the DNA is TGTGCCAGCAGCCCGTACCGGGGCCCACCCACAGATACGCAGTATTTT.

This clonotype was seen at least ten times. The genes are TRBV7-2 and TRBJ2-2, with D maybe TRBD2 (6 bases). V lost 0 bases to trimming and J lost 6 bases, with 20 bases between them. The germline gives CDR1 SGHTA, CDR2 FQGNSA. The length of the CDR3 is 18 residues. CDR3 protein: CASSLAPHPGAGAGELFF. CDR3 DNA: TGTGCCAGCAGCTTAGCCCCCCATCCGGGAGCAGGCGCCGGGGAGCTGTTTTTT.

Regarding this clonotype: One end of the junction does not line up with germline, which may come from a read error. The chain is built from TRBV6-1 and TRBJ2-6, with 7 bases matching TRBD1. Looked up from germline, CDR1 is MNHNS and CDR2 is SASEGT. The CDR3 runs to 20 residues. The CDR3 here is CASSRRHRGSFLSGANFLTF. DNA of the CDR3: TGTGCCAGCAGCCGCCGGCACAGGGGATCCTTCCTCTCTGGGGCCAACTTCCTGACTTTC.

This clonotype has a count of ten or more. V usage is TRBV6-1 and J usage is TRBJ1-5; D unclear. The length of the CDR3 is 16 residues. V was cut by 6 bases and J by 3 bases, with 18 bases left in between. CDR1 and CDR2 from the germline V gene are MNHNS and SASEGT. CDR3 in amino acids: CASSPTIRGNNQPQHF. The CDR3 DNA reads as TGTGCCAGCAGCCCCACCATCCGGGGAAACAATCAGCCCCAGCATTTT.

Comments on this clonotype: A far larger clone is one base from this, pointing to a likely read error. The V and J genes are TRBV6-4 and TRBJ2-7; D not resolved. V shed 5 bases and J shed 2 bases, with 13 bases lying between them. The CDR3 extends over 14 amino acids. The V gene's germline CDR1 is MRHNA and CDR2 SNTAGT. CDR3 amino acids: CASSYGFQPYEQYF. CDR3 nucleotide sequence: TGTGCCAGCAGTTACGGTTTCCAACCCTACGAGCAGTACTTC.